This passage covers 14 T cell receptor beta chains from one sample sequenced in a study of blood T cell repertoires in COVID-19. Assay: immunoSEQ multiplex PCR; the TCRdb copy retains only in-frame clones and omits some. The sample holds tens of thousands of clones, more than 85% seen once. The sample consisted of peripheral blood. The receptors originated from a man aged 70-80 years with active or convalescent COVID-19.

There are a few counts of this clone. The rearrangement links TRBV5-6 to TRBJ2-6, with 9 bases lining up with TRBD1. CDR3 length: 19 amino acids. CDR1 and CDR2 from the germline V gene are SGHDT and YYEEEE. Trimming took 0 bases from V and 0 from J; bases not matched to a gene: 7. The CDR3 region has the DNA TGTGCCAGCAGCTTGGATCGGACAGGGGAACCCTCTGGGGCCAACGTCCTGACTTTC. Its protein is CASSLDRTGEPSGANVLTF.

V and J are TRBV27 and TRBJ1-1; D is uncertain. Per the germline V gene, CDR1 is MNHEY and CDR2 is SMNVEV (reference sequence). The CDR3 totals 16 residues. V lost 2 bases, J lost 1 base, and 14 bases lay in between. CDR3 loop: CASSLTGRGRNTEAFF. CDR3 bases: TGTGCCAGCAGTTTAACCGGACGCGGGAGGAACACTGAAGCTTTCTTT.

There are a few counts of this clone. The chain employs TRBV28 and TRBJ1-1; D uncertain. Germline values: CDR1 MDHEN, CDR2 SYDVKM. The length of the CDR3 is 16 residues. The V end was cut by 4 bases, the J end by 1 base, with 16 bases between. The CDR3 sequence is CASSSPADEGNTEAFF. Here the CDR3 DNA reads TGTGCCAGCAGTTCACCGGCGGACGAGGGGAACACTGAAGCTTTCTTT.

In this sample, this clone turned up once. The chain is built from TRBV30 and TRBJ2-7; a weak D match, TRBD2 (5 bases). CDR3 length: 11 residues. Trimming left V 3 bases short and J 8 bases short, with 11 bases between. Germline V gives CDR1 GTSNPN, CDR2 SVGIG (reference sequence). The DNA of the CDR3 is TGTGCCTGGAGGAGGGCCACCCAGCAGTACTTC. Protein product: CAWRRATQQYF. Full variable domain (rest looked up from reference TRBV30 and TRBJ2-7): SQTIHQWPATLVQPVGSPLSLECTVEGTSNPNLYWYRQAAGRGLQLLFYSVGIGQISSEVPQNLSASRPQDRQFILSSKKLLLSDSGFYLCAWRRATQQYFGPGTRLTVT.

The V and J genes are TRBV7-9 and TRBJ2-7, with 10 bases that match TRBD2. This CDR3 has 15 amino acids. Germline-derived CDR1 and CDR2 are SEHNR and FQNEAQ (reference sequence). V lost 1 base, J lost 6 bases, and 6 bases stayed unmatched. CDR3 sequence (DNA): TGTGCCAGCAGCTTAGGGACTAGCGGCCCTGGCGAGCAGTACTTC. Encoded protein: CASSLGTSGPGEQYF.

The CDR3 DNA follows: TGTGCCTGGTCCGGGTACAACACCGGGGAGCTGTTTTTT. As protein: CAWSGYNTGELFF. The rearrangement uses TRBV30 and TRBJ2-2, with D hard to call. V lost 5 bases, J lost 2 bases, and 9 bases lay in between. CDR3 length equals 13 residues. Germline V gene lookup returns CDR1 GTSNPN and CDR2 SVGIG (reference sequence).

The chain is built from TRBV19 and TRBJ2-5, with 9 bases that match TRBD1. CDR1 and CDR2 from the germline V gene are LNHDA and SQIVND (reference sequence). J lost 1 base, V lost 1 base, and 13 bases had no gene match. This CDR3 is built from 19 residues. CDR3: CASSIVGISGTGTQETQYF. The DNA for the CDR3 is TGTGCCAGTAGTATAGTGGGTATATCGGGGACAGGGACCCAAGAGACCCAGTACTTC.

This rearrangement joins TRBV9 to TRBJ2-5; 10 nucleotides align to TRBD1. This CDR3 contains 16 residues. Trimming removed 2 bases from V and 5 bases from J; junction bases left unmatched: 9. The V gene's germline CDR1 is SGDLS and CDR2 YYNGEE. CDR3 bases: TGTGCCAGCAGCGTCGCAATAGGGACAGGGGACGAGACCCAGTACTTC. Translated, it gives CASSVAIGTGDETQYF.

The rearrangement joins TRBV18 to TRBJ1-5; TRBD1 is a possible D gene (5 bases). This CDR3 is 15 amino acids long. CDR1 is KGHSH, CDR2 LQKENI, per germline. V was pared by 3 bases and J by 5 bases, with 14 bases between. The CDR3 DNA sequence: TGTGCCAGCTCACCGCTCCCGGGGGAGGATCAGCCCCAGCATTTT. This translates into CASSPLPGEDQPQHF.

The V gene is TRBV11-2, the J gene TRBJ1-1; TRBD1 is a possible D gene (5 bases). This CDR3 region has 14 residues. Germline V CDR1 and CDR2: SGHAT, FQNNGV. The V end lost 1 base, the J end lost 5 bases, and 11 bases lay between the germline ends. The CDR3 reads CASSLGVGGTEAFF. CDR3 nucleotides: TGTGCCAGCAGCTTAGGAGTGGGGGGGACTGAAGCTTTCTTT.

The J gene is TRBJ2-7, the V gene TRBV15; 8 bases fit TRBD1. Germline V CDR1 and CDR2: LNHNV, YYDKDF (reference sequence). V trimming: 5 bases; J trimming: 0 bases; junction bases outside the gene matches: 3. The CDR3 consists of 14 residues. CDR3: CATSRQGSSYEQYF. The CDR3 bases are TGTGCCACCAGCCGACAGGGGAGCTCCTACGAGCAGTACTTC.

V gene TRBV5-6 combines with J gene TRBJ2-2; 8 bases align to TRBD2. The CDR3 consists of 16 residues. Germline loops: CDR1 SGHDT, CDR2 YYEEEE. The V and J ends lost 6 bases and 6 bases, in that order; junction bases with no gene match: 13. DNA for the CDR3: TGTGCCAGCACTAGAGCGGGAGTAAGTCGTGCCGGGGAGCTGTTTTTT. The encoded protein is CASTRAGVSRAGELFF.

This chain's CDR3 is CASRPSSGTGDRYGYTF. The CDR3 DNA is TGTGCCAGTAGACCTTCCTCCGGGACAGGGGACCGCTATGGCTACACCTTC. V gene TRBV19 combines with J gene TRBJ1-2; 10 positions match TRBD1. Germline lookup yields CDR1 LNHDA and CDR2 SQIVND (reference sequence). The CDR3 runs to 17 residues. With 6 bases clipped from V and 4 bases from J, the junction kept 14 bases outside the gene matches.

The chain employs TRBV5-4 and TRBJ2-4, with 8 bases fitting TRBD1. Germline V gene sequence: CDR1 SGHNT, CDR2 YYREEE (reference sequence). V was pared by 4 bases and J by 0 bases, with 9 bases of the junction left unmatched. The CDR3 covers 17 residues. The CDR3 spells CASSLKTGDGAKNIQYF. The CDR3 DNA is TGTGCCAGCAGCCTCAAGACAGGGGACGGAGCCAAAAACATTCAGTACTTC.